One and the same sample provided the 7 T cell receptor beta chains below, sequenced in a study of CD8+ T cells in alopecia areata. RNA was extracted and reverse transcribed into cDNA as the sequencing template. Only in-frame clones appear in the TCRdb table, and some are missing; sequencing was by immunoSEQ multiplex PCR. This sample has approximately 180,000 clones; approximately 55% occur once, and the top ten carry about a tenth. The treatment here: oral pan-JAK inhibitor, 5-10 mg twice daily. This sample comprised CD8+ T cells sorted from blood, obtained at week 24, from a patient treated with tofacitinib. The receptors shown here come from a human donor with alopecia areata.

This clone has just a few counts. This chain links TRBV4-3 with TRBJ2-7; D possibly uses TRBD1 or TRBD2 (5 bases each). CDR1 and CDR2 (germline): LGHNA, YSLEER. This CDR3 is 14 amino acids long. The V end lost 6 bases, the J end lost 0 bases, and 12 bases lay between the germline ends. The CDR3, as DNA: TGCGCCAGCAGTCCCGGGACCGCCTCCTACGAGCAGTACTTC. Encoded protein: CASSPGTASYEQYF.

This chain links TRBV9 with TRBJ1-1, with D possibly being TRBD1 (6 bases). Trimming removed 4 bases at V and 3 bases at J, with 13 bases between. The CDR3 totals 14 residues. Germline V gene data show CDR1 as SGDLS and CDR2 as YYNGEE. Here the CDR3 reads CASSSKDRYTEAFF. The CDR3 DNA reads as TGTGCCAGCAGCTCAAAGGACAGATACACTGAAGCTTTCTTT.

The rearrangement links TRBV29-1 to TRBJ1-1; TRBD1 is a possible D gene (5 bases). Germline V gene lookup returns CDR1 SQVTM and CDR2 ANQGSEA. V lost 6 bases and J 7 bases, leaving 9 bases between the germline ends. The length of the CDR3 is 10 residues. The CDR3, as DNA: TGCAGCGTGAGGGACCTTGAAGCTTTCTTT. Its translation: CSVRDLEAFF. The variable domain in full, with the rest retrieved from reference TRBV29-1 and TRBJ1-1, is SAVISQKPSRDICQRGTSLTIQCQVDSQVTMMFWYRQQPGQSLTLIATANQGSEATYESGFVIDKFPISRPNLTFSTLTVSNMSPEDSSIYLCSVRDLEAFFGQGTRLTVV.

The chain links TRBV6-6 to TRBJ2-3, with 8 bases that match TRBD1. The CDR3 is 14 amino acids. Germline-derived CDR1 and CDR2 are MNHNY and SVGAGI (reference sequence). V dropped 4 bases and J dropped 4; count of bases not matched to a gene: 4. The CDR3 sequence is CASSWTGRADTQYF. For the CDR3, the DNA is TGTGCCAGCAGTTGGACAGGGCGGGCAGATACGCAGTATTTT.

A few counts support this clone. V and J are TRBV28 and TRBJ2-4; 7 positions match TRBD1. Losses at the gene ends were 7 bases for V and 15 bases for J; bases not matched to a gene: 21. The CDR3 loop spans 15 amino acids. Germline-derived CDR1 and CDR2 are MDHEN and SYDVKM. This CDR3 is CASNVGQDFIEGLYF. The DNA of the CDR3 is TGTGCCAGCAACGTCGGACAGGATTTTATTGAGGGTCTGTACTTC. Combining the CDR3 with reference TRBV28 and TRBJ2-4 gives the whole variable domain DVKVTQSSRYLVKRTGEKVFLECVQDMDHENMFWYRQDPGLGLRLIYFSYDVKMKEKGDIPEGYSVSREKKERFSLILESASTNQTSMYLCASNVGQDFIEGLYFGAGTRLSVL.

This clone has more than one count but fewer than ten. The V gene is TRBV29-1, the J gene TRBJ1-2, with 7 bases identical to TRBD1. V dropped 3 bases and J dropped 2; count of bases not matched to a gene: 6. This CDR3 is built from 14 residues. Looked up from germline, CDR1 is SQVTM and CDR2 is ANQGSEA. The CDR3 region has the DNA TGCAGCGTTGACCTTTTGGACAGGAACTATGGCTACACCTTC. Translated, it gives CSVDLLDRNYGYTF.

Comment on this clone: Its ends do not fully match the called genes, so a read error is possible. J is TRBJ2-1 and V is TRBV5-1, with D maybe TRBD1 (5 bases). Germline V gives CDR1 SGHRS, CDR2 YFSETQ. This CDR3 is built from 12 residues. This CDR3 reads CASRVANNEQFF. The CDR3 coding sequence is TGCGCGAGCAGGGTTGCCAACAATGAGCAGTTCTTC. The entire variable domain, with the rest obtained from reference TRBV5-1 and TRBJ2-1, is as follows: KAGVTQTPRYLIKTRGQQVTLSCSPISGHRSVSWYQQTPGQGLQFLFEYFSETQRNKGNFPGRFSGRQFSNSRSEMNVSTLELGDSALYLCASRVANNEQFFGPGTRLTVL.